This T cell receptor (beta chain) comes out of a study of blood T cell repertoires in COVID-19. Study-wide context: COVID-19 samples from acute and convalescent phases originated in the United States, Italy and Spain. The analysed material was cDNA or gDNA that came from T cells, B-cell-depleted T cells, or PBMCs.

The authors' processing: Reference gene primer amplification in the assay estimated nucleated cell counts. Clones were read by immunoSEQ multiplex PCR, and TCRdb kept only the in-frame ones, dropping some. V, J and clone size are those of that table, while D and trimming were read from the DNA. The data hold 150,000 to 200,000 clones, with around 76% observed a single time. Cohort placement rested on clinical history that participants reported themselves. This clone was observed a few times. Per the germline V gene, CDR1 is MNHEY and CDR2 is SVGAGI. V was clipped by 7 bases and J by 5 bases, with 14 bases between them. The CDR3 has 13 residues.

The material sequenced was PBMCs or T cells enriched from blood (not recorded which). The TCR sequence derives from a woman between 45 and 60 years old with acute COVID-19. V gene TRBV6-5 combines with J gene TRBJ1-2, with D possibly being TRBD1 (6 bases). The CDR3 region is CASTRGQGYGYTF. The CDR3 DNA reads TGTGCCAGCACGCGGGGGCAGGGTTATGGCTACACCTTC.